This paragraph reports one TCR beta chain. Its target is not known. Clones were sequenced by immunoSEQ multiplex PCR, and TCRdb holds only the in-frame ones, with some missing. The data hold around 5,600 clones, with 73% observed a single time. The sample originates from a study of chemoradiotherapy in HPV16-positive cancers. Broader study findings: HPV-responsive T-cell expansion during chemoradiotherapy was linked to improved recurrence-free survival in HPV16-positive patients. The functional HPV-specific definition rests on just a couple of HPV16-positive patients. During treatment, candidate HPV-specific clones and E7-related motifs expanded in tumor.

The J segment lost 5 bases and the V segment lost 1 base, leaving 5 bases of the junction unmatched. This CDR3 has 15 residues. The germline V gene encodes CDR1 SGHRS and CDR2 YFSETQ. Over chemoradiotherapy, repertoires were sampled more than once. The clonotype originates from a human donor with HPV-associated anogenital cancer. The sample was gathered from a patient who underwent chemoradiotherapy. The rearrangement joins TRBV5-1 to TRBJ2-2; 7 bases match TRBD2. The CDR3 loop is CASSLNGGMTGELFF. The CDR3 DNA reads as TGCGCCAGCAGCTTGAACGGGGGGATGACCGGGGAGCTGTTTTTT.